This T cell receptor (beta chain) was retrieved from a study of cytomegalovirus exposure and HLA in healthy donors. Study findings and constraints: The study listed 150 to 200 cytomegalovirus-associated TCR beta chains. When analyzed later, a missense DCLRE1C variant was found to be linked to TCR beta V- and J-gene trimming.

V lost 4 bases to trimming and J lost 1 base; unmatched junction nucleotides: 3. The CDR3 loop spans 15 amino acids. The germline CDR1 and CDR2 sequences are SGHRS and YFSETQ. Both 60 Vbeta primers and 13 Jbeta primers went into the PCR. TCRdb keeps only in-frame clones here, not all; method: immunoSEQ multiplex PCR. This table has just over 150,000 clones, approximately 72% appearing once. Points on this clone: Its antigen is unidentified.

The clonotype originates from a female donor in good health and CMV-seronegative. This chain uses TRBV5-1 with TRBJ2-5, with 11 bases lining up with TRBD2. Sequenced input: PBMCs. The CDR3 DNA reads as TGCGCCAGCAGCACGGGGACTAGCGGCCAAGAGACCCAGTACTTC. It specifies CASSTGTSGQETQYF.